The sequence of this T cell receptor (beta chain) was determined in a study of cytomegalovirus exposure and HLA in healthy donors. Sequencing was performed with immunoSEQ multiplex PCR; in TCRdb, only in-frame clones are kept and a portion is missing. The table includes some 110,000 clones, roughly 88% detected once. CDR3 size: 13 residues. In germline, CDR1 is MNHNS, CDR2 SASEGT. Unmatched junction bases numbered 6, after V lost 6 bases and J lost 6 bases. Sequencing input: PBMCs. The V gene is TRBV6-1, the J gene TRBJ1-1, with TRBD1 identical over 8 bases. The sequence was obtained from a man younger than 35 in good health and CMV-seronegative. The CDR3 reads CASRGQGIPEAFF. The CDR3 DNA follows: TGTGCCAGCAGAGGACAGGGAATCCCTGAAGCTTTCTTT.